This TCR beta chain was obtained from a study of early T cells in non-severe SARS-CoV-2 infection. On the study more broadly: It was bulk RNA from unsorted whole blood that was sequenced, and the chains were unpaired. Broader study findings: Matching with VDJdb favored anti-spike CD8 responses (missing private and CD4 specificities).

Unique molecular identifiers were attached to individual cDNA molecules. TCRdb fed the 5' RACE reads into MiXCR, producing one record per CDR3 protein. This sample carries tens of thousands of distinct CDR3 sequences, 9.5% of them seen once, and the ten largest clones take around 5.5%. The V gene end was trimmed by 5 bases and the J gene end by 7 bases; junction bases not matched to a gene: 7. This CDR3 comprises 14 residues. The V gene's germline CDR1 is MNHEY and CDR2 SMNVEV (reference sequence). This clonotype was counted at least ten times. Its antigen is unknown. The origin of this receptor is an adult who was a healthcare worker with PCR-confirmed SARS-CoV-2 infection or an uninfected control (not recorded which). This rearrangement joins TRBV27 to TRBJ1-1; 10 nucleotides line up with TRBD1. The sequenced material came from whole blood. CDR3 sequence: CASSPGQGTGEAFF. The CDR3 DNA sequence: TGTGCCAGCAGTCCGGGACAGGGGACCGGTGAAGCTTTCTTT.